The T cell receptor (beta chain) described here comes from a study of shared clonotypes between healthy human individuals. General study points: Naive subsets tended to show greater estimated richness than memory subsets. Donor scarcity curtailed the genetic and exposure-history diversity represented herein. It was expected that sequencing depth would affect clonotype sharing among donors.

Remarks on this clone: Its antigen remains unknown.

Each PCR replicate from the sorted subsets contained roughly 210 ng DNA, which is around 30,000 T cell genomes. Using immunoSEQ multiplex PCR, the repertoire was profiled, and TCRdb retains in-frame clones only, with some absent. Of about 2.1 million clones in the sample, roughly 91% were seen once. V lost 1 base and J lost 5, with 15 bases in between. CDR3 length equals 15 residues. The germline gives CDR1 LNHNV, CDR2 YYDKDF (reference sequence). Naive CD8 cells, CD45RO-negative and positively selected for CCR7, excluded terminally differentiated effector memory CD45RA+ cells. The V and J genes are TRBV15 and TRBJ2-7, with D tentatively TRBD1 (6 bases). The receptor comes from a man between 18 and 35 years old in good health. Some clones in this sample may be carry-over from other donors' samples. The sample consisted of naive CD8+ T cells from PBMCs. The DNA for the CDR3 is TGTGCCACCAGCAGAGGGGGGCGAAGGGGCCACGAGCAGTACTTC. It is translated as CATSRGGRRGHEQYF.